This T cell receptor (beta chain) came from a study of blood T cell repertoires in COVID-19. Whole-study context: The origin of the acute and convalescent COVID-19 samples was the United States, Italy and Spain. PBMCs, B-cell-depleted T cells, or T cells provided the cDNA or gDNA that made up the material.

In the authors' methods: Researchers report that nucleated cell counts were estimated from reference gene primer amplification. TCRdb keeps only in-frame clones here, not all; method: immunoSEQ multiplex PCR. The V and J calls and clone size were taken over from that table, and D and trimming were inferred from the DNA. This sample carries more than 200,000 clones, around 89% of them seen once, and the ten largest clones take about 5.9%. With regard to this clone: Other DNA sequences from this sample encode an identical CDR3 as well.

While infection was still active, Seattle patients were enrolled and then followed longitudinally. The sequenced sample was peripheral blood. The origin of this receptor is a woman aged 30 to 39 with COVID-19, enrolled during active disease.

The CDR3 reads CASSQGPRDEQFF. The DNA of the CDR3 is TGCGCCAGCAGCCAAGGACCGCGGGATGAGCAGTTCTTC. The chain is built from TRBV4-3 and TRBJ2-1; perhaps TRBD2 as D (5 bases). This CDR3 comprises 13 residues. V lost 1 base, J lost 8 bases, and 9 bases lay in between. Germline V gene lookup returns CDR1 LGHNA and CDR2 YSLEER.